This TCR beta chain was observed in a study of blood T cell repertoires in COVID-19. Germline values: CDR1 SGHDN, CDR2 FVKESK. The CDR3 contains 15 residues. Trimming took 1 base from V and 3 from J, leaving 11 bases between them. Some clones are missing from TCRdb's copy, which holds only in-frame ones; the method was immunoSEQ multiplex PCR. The sample lists more than 150,000 clones, 85% to 95% occurring once. The clonotype was recovered from a man aged 50 or older with acute or convalescent COVID-19. The chain links TRBV14 to TRBJ2-3, with D hard to call. Sample: peripheral blood. The chain's CDR3 is CASSQGPGQTDTQYF. The CDR3 DNA reads as TGTGCCAGCAGCCAAGGGCCGGGTCAGACAGATACGCAGTATTTT. Full variable domain (remainder filled in from reference TRBV14 and TRBJ2-3): EAGVTQFPSHSVIEKGQTVTLRCDPISGHDNLYWYRRVMGKEIKFLLHFVKESKQDESGMPNNRFLAERTGGTYSTLKVQPAELEDSGVYFCASSQGPGQTDTQYFGPGTRLTVL.